This T cell receptor (beta chain) is drawn from a study of blood T cell repertoires in COVID-19. Measured with immunoSEQ multiplex PCR; TCRdb has only the in-frame clones, and not every one. The sample holds under 300,000 clones, 89% seen once. The sample holds a few counts of this clone. In germline, CDR1 is DFQATT, CDR2 SNEGSKA (reference sequence). V shed 3 bases, J shed 7 bases, and the junction held 9 bases outside the gene matches. The CDR3 is made up of 14 amino acids. The sequence was collected from a woman aged 40 to 50 who had recovered from COVID-19. The gene calls are TRBV20-1 and TRBJ2-1; TRBD2 agrees at 7 bases. Sequenced sample: peripheral blood. The CDR3: CSASVAGVRNEQFF. For the CDR3, the DNA is TGCAGTGCTAGTGTGGCGGGAGTTAGGAATGAGCAGTTCTTC.